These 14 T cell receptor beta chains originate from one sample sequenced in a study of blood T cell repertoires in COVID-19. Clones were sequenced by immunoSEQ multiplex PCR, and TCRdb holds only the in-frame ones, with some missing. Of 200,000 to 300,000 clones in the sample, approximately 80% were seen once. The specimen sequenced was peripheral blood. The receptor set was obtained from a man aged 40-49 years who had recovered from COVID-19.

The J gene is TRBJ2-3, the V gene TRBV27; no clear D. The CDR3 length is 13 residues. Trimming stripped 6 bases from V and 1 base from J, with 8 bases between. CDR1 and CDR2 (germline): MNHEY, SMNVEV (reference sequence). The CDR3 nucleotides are TGTGCCAGCAGACAGACCGGCACAGATACGCAGTATTTT. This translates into CASRQTGTDTQYF.

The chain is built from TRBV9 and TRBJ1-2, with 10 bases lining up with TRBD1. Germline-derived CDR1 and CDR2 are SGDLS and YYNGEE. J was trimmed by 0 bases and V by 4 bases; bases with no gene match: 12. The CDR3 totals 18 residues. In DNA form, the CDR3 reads TGTGCCAGCAGCTCACGTCCCGGGACAGGGGTGACTAACTATGGCTACACCTTC. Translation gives CASSSRPGTGVTNYGYTF.

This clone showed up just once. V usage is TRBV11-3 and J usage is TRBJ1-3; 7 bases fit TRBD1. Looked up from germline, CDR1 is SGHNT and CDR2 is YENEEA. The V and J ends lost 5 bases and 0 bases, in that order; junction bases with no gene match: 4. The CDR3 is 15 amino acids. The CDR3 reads CASSRGQSSGNTIYF. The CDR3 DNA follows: TGTGCCAGCAGCCGGGGACAGAGCTCTGGAAACACCATATATTTT.

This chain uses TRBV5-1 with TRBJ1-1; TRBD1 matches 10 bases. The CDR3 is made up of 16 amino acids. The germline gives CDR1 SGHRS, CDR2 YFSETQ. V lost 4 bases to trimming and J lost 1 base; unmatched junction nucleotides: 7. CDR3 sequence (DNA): TGCGCCAGCAGCCCGGACAGGGGGTCCCCGAACACTGAAGCTTTCTTT. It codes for CASSPDRGSPNTEAFF. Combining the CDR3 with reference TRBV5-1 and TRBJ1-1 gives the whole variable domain KAGVTQTPRYLIKTRGQQVTLSCSPISGHRSVSWYQQTPGQGLQFLFEYFSETQRNKGNFPGRFSGRQFSNSRSEMNVSTLELGDSALYLCASSPDRGSPNTEAFFGQGTRLTVV.

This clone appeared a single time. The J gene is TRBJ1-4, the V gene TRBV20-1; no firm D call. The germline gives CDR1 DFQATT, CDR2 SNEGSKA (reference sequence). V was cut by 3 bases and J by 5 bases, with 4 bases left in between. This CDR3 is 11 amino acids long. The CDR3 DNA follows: TGCAGTGCTAGCTTCAATGAAAAACTGTTTTTT. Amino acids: CSASFNEKLFF.

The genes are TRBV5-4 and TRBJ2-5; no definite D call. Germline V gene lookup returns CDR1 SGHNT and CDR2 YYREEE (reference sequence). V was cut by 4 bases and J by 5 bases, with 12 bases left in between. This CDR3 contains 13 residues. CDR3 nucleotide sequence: TGTGCCAGCAGCCCCGTCAACTCGGAGACCCAGTACTTC. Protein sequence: CASSPVNSETQYF.

In nucleotides, the CDR3 is TGTGCCAGCAGTGATAATCGGGGTACTGAAGCTTTCTTT. Its protein product is CASSDNRGTEAFF. The chain uses TRBV2 and TRBJ1-1; D gene ambiguous. The ends were cut back, 3 bases at V and 5 bases at J, with 10 bases in the middle. The CDR3 sequence is 13 residues long. Per germline, CDR1 SNHLY and CDR2 FYNNEI.

This chain's CDR3 is CSVGTDIEAFF. CDR3 bases: TGCAGCGTTGGGACAGACATTGAAGCTTTCTTT. The J gene is TRBJ1-1, the V gene TRBV29-1; the D gene is possibly TRBD1 (6 bases). The CDR3 length is 11 residues. Germline assignment: CDR1 SQVTM and CDR2 ANQGSEA. V was pared by 4 bases and J by 7 bases, with 10 bases between.

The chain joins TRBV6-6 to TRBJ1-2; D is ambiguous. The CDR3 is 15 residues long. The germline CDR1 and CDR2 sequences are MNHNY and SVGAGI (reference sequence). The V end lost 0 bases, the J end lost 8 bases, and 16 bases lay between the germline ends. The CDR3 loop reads CASSYSRVGSQGYTF. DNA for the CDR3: TGTGCCAGCAGTTACTCGAGGGTGGGGTCTCAAGGCTACACCTTC.

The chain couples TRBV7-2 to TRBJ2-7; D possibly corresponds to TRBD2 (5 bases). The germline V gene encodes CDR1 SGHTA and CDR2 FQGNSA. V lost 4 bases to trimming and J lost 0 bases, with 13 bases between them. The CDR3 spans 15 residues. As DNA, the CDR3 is TGTGCCAGCAGCTCCGTGGCGGGTAGCTCCTACGAGCAGTACTTC. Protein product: CASSSVAGSSYEQYF.

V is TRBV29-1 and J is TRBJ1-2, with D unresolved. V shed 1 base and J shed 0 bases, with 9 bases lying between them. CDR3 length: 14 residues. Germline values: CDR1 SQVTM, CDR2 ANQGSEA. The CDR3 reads CSVEGGNTNYGYTF. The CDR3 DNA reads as TGCAGCGTTGAAGGCGGAAATACTAACTATGGCTACACCTTC. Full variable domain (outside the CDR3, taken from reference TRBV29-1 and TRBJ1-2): SAVISQKPSRDICQRGTSLTIQCQVDSQVTMMFWYRQQPGQSLTLIATANQGSEATYESGFVIDKFPISRPNLTFSTLTVSNMSPEDSSIYLCSVEGGNTNYGYTFGSGTRLTVV.

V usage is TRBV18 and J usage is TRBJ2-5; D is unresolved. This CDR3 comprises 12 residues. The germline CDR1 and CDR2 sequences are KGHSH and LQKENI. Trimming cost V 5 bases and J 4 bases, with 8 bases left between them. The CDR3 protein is CASSALRETQYF. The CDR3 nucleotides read TGTGCCAGCTCAGCCCTGAGAGAGACCCAGTACTTC.

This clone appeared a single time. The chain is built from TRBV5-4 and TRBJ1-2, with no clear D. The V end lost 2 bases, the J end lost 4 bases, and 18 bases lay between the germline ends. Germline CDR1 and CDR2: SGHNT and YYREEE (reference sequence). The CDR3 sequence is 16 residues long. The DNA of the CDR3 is TGTGCCAGCAGCTTTGGACTCTCTGACCCGACCTATGGCTACACCTTC. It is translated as CASSFGLSDPTYGYTF.

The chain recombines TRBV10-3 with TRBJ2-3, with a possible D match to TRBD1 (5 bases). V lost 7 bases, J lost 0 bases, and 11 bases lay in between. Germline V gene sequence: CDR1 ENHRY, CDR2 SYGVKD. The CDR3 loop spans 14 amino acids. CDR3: CAIKAQGSTDTQYF. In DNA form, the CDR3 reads TGTGCCATCAAAGCTCAGGGCAGCACAGATACGCAGTATTTT.